The sequence of this T cell receptor (beta chain) was determined in a study of blood T cell repertoires in COVID-19. Across the whole study: In each case, the material was cDNA or gDNA derived from T cells, B-cell-depleted T cells, or PBMCs.

Sequenced by immunoSEQ multiplex PCR; TCRdb stores in-frame clones only, minus some. The sample lists roughly 300,000 clones; roughly 90% were seen once. Participant age was roughly 18 to 100 years, and participants resided in roughly 25 US areas. V lost 5 bases, J lost 6 bases, and 11 bases stayed unmatched. Germline CDR1 SGDLS, CDR2 YYNGEE. The CDR3 sequence is 14 residues long. This receptor was obtained from a woman aged 25 to 45 who had recovered from COVID-19. The J gene is TRBJ2-7, the V gene TRBV9, with 7 bases aligning to TRBD1. The sequencing sample was made of PBMCs or T cells enriched from blood (not recorded which). The DNA for the CDR3 is TGTGCCAGCAGTGTAACCGAACAGGGGCTCGAGCAGTACTTC. It codes for CASSVTEQGLEQYF.